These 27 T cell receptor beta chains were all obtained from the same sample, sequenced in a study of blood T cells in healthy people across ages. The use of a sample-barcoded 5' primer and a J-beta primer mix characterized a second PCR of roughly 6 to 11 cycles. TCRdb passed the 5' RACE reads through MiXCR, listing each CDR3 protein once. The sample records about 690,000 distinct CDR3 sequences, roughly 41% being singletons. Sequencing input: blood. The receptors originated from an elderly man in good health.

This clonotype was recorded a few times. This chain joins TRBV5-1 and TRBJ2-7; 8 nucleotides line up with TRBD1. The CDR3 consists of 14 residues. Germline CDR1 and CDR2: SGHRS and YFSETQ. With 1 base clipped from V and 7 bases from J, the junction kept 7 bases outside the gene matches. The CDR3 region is CASSLFQGAGEQYF. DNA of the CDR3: TGCGCCAGCAGCTTGTTCCAGGGGGCTGGGGAGCAGTACTTC.

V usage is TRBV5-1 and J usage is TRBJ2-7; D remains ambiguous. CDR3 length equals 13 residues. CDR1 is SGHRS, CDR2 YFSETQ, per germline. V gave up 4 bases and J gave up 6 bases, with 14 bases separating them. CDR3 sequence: CASSERLPGEQYF. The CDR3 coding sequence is TGCGCCAGCAGCGAGAGACTCCCCGGCGAGCAGTACTTC.

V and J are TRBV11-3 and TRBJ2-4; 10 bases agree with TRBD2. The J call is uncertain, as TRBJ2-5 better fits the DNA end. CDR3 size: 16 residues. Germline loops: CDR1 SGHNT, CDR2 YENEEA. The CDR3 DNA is TGTGCCAGCAGCCTTAGCGGGGGGACCCAGCAAGAGACCCAGTACTTC. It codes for CASSLSGGTQQETQYF.

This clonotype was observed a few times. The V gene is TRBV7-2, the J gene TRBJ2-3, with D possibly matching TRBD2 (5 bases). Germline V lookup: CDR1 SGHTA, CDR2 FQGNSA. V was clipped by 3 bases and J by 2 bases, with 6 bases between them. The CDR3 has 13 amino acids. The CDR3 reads CASSFRDTDTQYF. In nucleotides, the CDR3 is TGTGCCAGCAGCTTCCGGGACACAGATACGCAGTATTTT. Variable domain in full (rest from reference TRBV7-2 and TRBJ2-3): GAGVSQSPSNKVTEKGKDVELRCDPISGHTALYWYRQSLGQGLEFLIYFQGNSAPDKSGLPSDRFSAERTGGSVSTLTIQRTQQEDSAVYLCASSFRDTDTQYFGPGTRLTVL.

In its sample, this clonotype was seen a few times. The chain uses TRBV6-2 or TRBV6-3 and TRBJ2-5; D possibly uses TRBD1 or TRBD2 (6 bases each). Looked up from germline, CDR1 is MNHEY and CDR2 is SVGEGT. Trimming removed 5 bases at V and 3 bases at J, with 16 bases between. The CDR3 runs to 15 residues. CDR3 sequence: CASSPTGALEETQYF. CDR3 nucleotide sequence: TGTGCCAGCAGTCCGACGGGGGCGCTTGAAGAGACCCAGTACTTC.

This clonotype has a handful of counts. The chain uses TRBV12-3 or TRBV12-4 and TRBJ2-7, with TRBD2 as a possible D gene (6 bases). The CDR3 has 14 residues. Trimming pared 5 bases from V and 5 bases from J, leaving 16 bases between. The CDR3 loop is CASSTAGGNNEQYF. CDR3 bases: TGTGCCAGCAGTACTGCCGGAGGGAATAACGAGCAGTACTTC.

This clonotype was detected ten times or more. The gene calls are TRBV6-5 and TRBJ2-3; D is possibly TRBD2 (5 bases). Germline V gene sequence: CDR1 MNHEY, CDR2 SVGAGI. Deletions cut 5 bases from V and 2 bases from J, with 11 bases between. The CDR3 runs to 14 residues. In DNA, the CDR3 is TGTGCCAGCAGTCGAAGCGGCCTCACAGATACGCAGTATTTT. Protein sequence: CASSRSGLTDTQYF.

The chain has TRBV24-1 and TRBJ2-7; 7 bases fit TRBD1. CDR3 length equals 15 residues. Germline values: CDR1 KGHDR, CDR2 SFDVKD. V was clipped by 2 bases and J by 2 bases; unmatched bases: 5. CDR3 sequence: CATSDSGTAAYEQYF. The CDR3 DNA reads TGTGCCACCAGTGATTCCGGGACAGCCGCCTACGAGCAGTACTTC.

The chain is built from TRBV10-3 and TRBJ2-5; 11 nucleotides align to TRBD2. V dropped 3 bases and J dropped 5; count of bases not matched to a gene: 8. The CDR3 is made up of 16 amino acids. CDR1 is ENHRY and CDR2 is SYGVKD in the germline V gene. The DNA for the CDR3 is TGTGCCATCAGTGAAATAGCGGGGGGGAATGGGGAGACCCAGTACTTC. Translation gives CAISEIAGGNGETQYF.

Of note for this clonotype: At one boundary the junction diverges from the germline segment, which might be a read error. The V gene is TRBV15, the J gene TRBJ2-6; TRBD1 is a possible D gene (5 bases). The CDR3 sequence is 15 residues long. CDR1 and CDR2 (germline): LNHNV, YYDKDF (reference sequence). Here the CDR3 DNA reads TGTGCCTCCAGCAGGGAAGGTACTGGGGCCAACGTCCTGACTTTC. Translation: CASSREGTGANVLTF. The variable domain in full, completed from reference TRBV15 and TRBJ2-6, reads DAMVIQNPRYQVTQFGKPVTLSCSQTLNHNVMYWYQQKSSQAPKLLFHYYDKDFNNEADTPDNFQSRRPNTSFCFLDIRSPGLGDTAMYLCASSREGTGANVLTFGAGSRLTVL.

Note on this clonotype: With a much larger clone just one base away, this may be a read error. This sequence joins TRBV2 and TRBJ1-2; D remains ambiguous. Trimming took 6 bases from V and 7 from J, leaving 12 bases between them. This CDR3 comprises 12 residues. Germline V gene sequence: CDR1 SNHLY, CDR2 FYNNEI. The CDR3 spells CASRELGGGYTF. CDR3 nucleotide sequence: TGTGCCAGCAGGGAATTGGGTGGTGGCTACACCTTC.

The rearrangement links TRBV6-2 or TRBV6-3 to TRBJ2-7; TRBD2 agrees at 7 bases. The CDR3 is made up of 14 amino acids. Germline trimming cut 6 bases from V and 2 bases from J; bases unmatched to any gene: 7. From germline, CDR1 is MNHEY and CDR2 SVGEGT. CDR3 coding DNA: TGTGCCAGCAGATATACCGGGACTACCTACGAGCAGTACTTC. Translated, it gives CASRYTGTTYEQYF.

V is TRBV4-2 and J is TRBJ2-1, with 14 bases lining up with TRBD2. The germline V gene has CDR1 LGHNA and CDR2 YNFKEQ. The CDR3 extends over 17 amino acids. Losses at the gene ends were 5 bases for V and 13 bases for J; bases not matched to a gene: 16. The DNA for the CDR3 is TGTGCCAGCAGCAAGACTAGCGGGGGGGCCGGAGGAGAGACCCAGTTCTTC. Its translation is CASSKTSGGAGGETQFF.

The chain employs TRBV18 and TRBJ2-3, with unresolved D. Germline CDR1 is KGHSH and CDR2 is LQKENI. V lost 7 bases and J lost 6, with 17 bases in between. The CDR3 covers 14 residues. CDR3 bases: TGTGCCAGCTTACCCCTCGACCCAGCGGATACGCAGTATTTT. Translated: CASLPLDPADTQYF.

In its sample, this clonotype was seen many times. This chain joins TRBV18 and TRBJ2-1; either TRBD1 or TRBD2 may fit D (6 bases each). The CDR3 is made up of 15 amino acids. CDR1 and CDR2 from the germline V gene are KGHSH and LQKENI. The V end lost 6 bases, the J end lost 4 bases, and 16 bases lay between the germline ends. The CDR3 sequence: CASSDRGHVYNEQFF. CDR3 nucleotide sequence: TGTGCCAGCTCCGACCGGGGGCACGTATACAATGAGCAGTTCTTC.

The CDR3 protein is CAIRGANVLTF. CDR3 coding DNA: TGTGCCATCAGGGGGGCCAACGTCCTGACTTTC. The chain combines TRBV10-3 with TRBJ2-6, with unresolved D. CDR3 length: 11 amino acids. Germline CDR1 reads ENHRY; CDR2 reads SYGVKD. The V end lost 6 bases, the J end lost 4 bases, and 1 base lay between the germline ends.

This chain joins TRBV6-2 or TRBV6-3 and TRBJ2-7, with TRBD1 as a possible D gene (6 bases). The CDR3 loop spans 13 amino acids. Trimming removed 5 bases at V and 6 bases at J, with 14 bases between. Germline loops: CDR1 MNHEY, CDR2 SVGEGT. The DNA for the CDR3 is TGTGCCAGCAGTGGGGACACCCGGGCCGAGCAGTACTTC. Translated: CASSGDTRAEQYF.

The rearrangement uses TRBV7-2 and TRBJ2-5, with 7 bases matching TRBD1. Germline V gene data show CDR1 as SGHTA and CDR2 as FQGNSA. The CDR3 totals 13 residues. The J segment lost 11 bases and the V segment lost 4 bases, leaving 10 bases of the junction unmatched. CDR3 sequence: CASSSAGQGEQYF. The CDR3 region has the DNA TGTGCCAGCAGCTCCGCAGGGCAGGGGGAGCAGTACTTC.

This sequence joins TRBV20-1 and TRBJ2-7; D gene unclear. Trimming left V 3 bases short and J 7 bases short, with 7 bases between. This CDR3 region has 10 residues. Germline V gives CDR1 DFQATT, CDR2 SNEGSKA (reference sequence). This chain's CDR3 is CSASFSEQYF. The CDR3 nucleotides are TGCAGTGCTAGTTTTAGTGAGCAGTACTTC.

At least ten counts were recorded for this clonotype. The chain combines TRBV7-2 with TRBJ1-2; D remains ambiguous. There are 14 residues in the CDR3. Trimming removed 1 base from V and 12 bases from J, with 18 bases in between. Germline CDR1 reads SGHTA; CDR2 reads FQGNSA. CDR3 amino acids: CASSLGMQDPPHTF. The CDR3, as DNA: TGTGCCAGCAGCTTAGGGATGCAGGATCCTCCCCACACCTTC. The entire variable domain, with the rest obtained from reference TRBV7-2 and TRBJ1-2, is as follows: GAGVSQSPSNKVTEKGKDVELRCDPISGHTALYWYRQSLGQGLEFLIYFQGNSAPDKSGLPSDRFSAERTGGSVSTLTIQRTQQEDSAVYLCASSLGMQDPPHTFGSGTRLTVV.

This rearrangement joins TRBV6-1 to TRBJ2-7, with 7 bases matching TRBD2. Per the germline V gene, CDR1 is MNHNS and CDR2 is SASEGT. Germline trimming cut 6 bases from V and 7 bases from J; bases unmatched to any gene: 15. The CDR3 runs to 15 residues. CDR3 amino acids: CASSTLAARGNEQYF. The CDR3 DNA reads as TGTGCCAGCAGCACTCTAGCGGCACGAGGGAATGAGCAGTACTTC.

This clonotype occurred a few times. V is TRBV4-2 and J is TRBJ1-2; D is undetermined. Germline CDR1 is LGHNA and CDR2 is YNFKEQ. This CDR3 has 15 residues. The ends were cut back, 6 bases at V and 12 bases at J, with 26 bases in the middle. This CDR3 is CASSPALGSLRKDTF. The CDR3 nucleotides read TGTGCCAGCAGTCCTGCCCTGGGCAGCTTACGGAAGGACACCTTC.

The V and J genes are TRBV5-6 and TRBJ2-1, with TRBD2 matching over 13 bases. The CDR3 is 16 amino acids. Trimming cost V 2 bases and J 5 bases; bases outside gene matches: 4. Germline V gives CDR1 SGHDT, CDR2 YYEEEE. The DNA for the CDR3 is TGTGCCAGCAGCTTCCCGGGACTAGCGGGACACAATGAGCAGTTCTTC. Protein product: CASSFPGLAGHNEQFF.

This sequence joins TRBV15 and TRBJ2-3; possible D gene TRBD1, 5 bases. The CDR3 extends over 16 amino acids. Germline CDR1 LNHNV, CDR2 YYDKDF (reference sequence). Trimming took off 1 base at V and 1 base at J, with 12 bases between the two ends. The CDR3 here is CATSRAQGFGTDTQYF. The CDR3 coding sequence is TGTGCCACCAGCAGAGCTCAGGGTTTTGGCACAGATACGCAGTATTTT.

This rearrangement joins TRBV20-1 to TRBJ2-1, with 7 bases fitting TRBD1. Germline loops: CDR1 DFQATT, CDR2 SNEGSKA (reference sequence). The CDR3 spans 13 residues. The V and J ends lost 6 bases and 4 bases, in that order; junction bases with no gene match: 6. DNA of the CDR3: TGCAGTGCCCTTACAGGGGTATACAATGAGCAGTTCTTC. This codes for CSALTGVYNEQFF.

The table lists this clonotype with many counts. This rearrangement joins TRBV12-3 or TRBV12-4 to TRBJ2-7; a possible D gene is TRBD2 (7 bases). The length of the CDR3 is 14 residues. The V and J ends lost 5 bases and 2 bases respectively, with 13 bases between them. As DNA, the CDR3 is TGTGCCAGCAGTCCTGGGAGGGGGACCTACGAGCAGTACTTC. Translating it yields CASSPGRGTYEQYF.

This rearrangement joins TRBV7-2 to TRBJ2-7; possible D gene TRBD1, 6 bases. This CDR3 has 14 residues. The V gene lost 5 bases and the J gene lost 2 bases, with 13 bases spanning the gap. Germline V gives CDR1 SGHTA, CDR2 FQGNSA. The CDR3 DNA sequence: TGTGCCAGCAGCAATCACAGGGCGGCCTACGAGCAGTACTTC. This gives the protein CASSNHRAAYEQYF.